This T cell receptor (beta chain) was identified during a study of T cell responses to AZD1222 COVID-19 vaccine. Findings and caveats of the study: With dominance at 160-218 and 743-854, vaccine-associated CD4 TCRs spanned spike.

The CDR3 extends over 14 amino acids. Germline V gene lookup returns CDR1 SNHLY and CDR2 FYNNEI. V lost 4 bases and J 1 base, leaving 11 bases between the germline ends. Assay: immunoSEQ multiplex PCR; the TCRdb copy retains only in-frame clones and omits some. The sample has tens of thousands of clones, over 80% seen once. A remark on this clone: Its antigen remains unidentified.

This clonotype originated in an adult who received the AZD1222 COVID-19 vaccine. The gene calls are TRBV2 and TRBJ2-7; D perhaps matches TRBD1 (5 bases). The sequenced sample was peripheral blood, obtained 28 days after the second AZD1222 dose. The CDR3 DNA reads TGTGCCAGCAGTGGGCAGGGTACGTCCTACGAGCAGTACTTC. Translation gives CASSGQGTSYEQYF.